Listed below are T cell receptor beta chains from one sample, sequenced in a study of T cell responses to AZD1222 COVID-19 vaccine. Some clones are missing from TCRdb's copy, which holds only in-frame ones; the method was immunoSEQ multiplex PCR. Altogether approximately 150,000 clones are present, just under 95% being singletons, with the ten largest covering around 1.7%. The sample was peripheral blood, taken on day 0 of AZD1222 vaccination. Receptors were obtained from an adult in good health. Each CDR3 is given with its conserved first and last residue. Fields, in order: clone size, V gene, CDR3 protein. Clone size appears in some rows only: once, few, many, or a class for an expanded clone.

clone_size: NA; v_call: TRBV23-1; cdr3_aa: CASSQSKVSPLHF
clone_size: NA; v_call: TRBV5-1; cdr3_aa: CASSLSSGQGQGYTF
clone_size: once; v_call: TRBV9; cdr3_aa: CASSVDFSGANVLTF
clone_size: NA; v_call: TRBV10-3; cdr3_aa: CAISEDRVYEQYF
clone_size: NA; v_call: TRBV9; cdr3_aa: CASSVNIRTSGQGDTQYF
clone_size: NA; v_call: TRBV27; cdr3_aa: CASSLRNTQYF
clone_size: NA; v_call: TRBV18; cdr3_aa: CASSLGYQETQYF
clone_size: NA; v_call: TRBV6-5; cdr3_aa: CASSLRDGYEAFF
clone_size: NA; v_call: TRBV4-1; cdr3_aa: CASSKSGGLNYGYTF
clone_size: NA; v_call: TRBV4-3; cdr3_aa: CASSQEPAKNIQYF
clone_size: NA; v_call: TRBV5-4; cdr3_aa: CASSLPSREPTYNEQFF
clone_size: NA; v_call: TRBV7-2; cdr3_aa: CASSFLQGANYGYTF
clone_size: NA; v_call: TRBV5-4; cdr3_aa: CASSWGGGNTEAFF
clone_size: once; v_call: TRBV7-2; cdr3_aa: CASSQSQGPGYTF
clone_size: NA; v_call: TRBV7-9; cdr3_aa: CASSLNPVGSYEQYF
clone_size: NA; v_call: TRBV3-1/TRBV3-2; cdr3_aa: CASSRLARNEQFF
clone_size: NA; v_call: TRBV5-5; cdr3_aa: CASSLGFPRGNQPQHF
clone_size: NA; v_call: TRBV2; cdr3_aa: CASSRTEDYGYTF
clone_size: NA; v_call: TRBV7-9; cdr3_aa: CASSLGGGRETQYF
clone_size: once; v_call: TRBV7-3; cdr3_aa: CASSLDLGTEAFF
clone_size: NA; v_call: TRBV7-8; cdr3_aa: CASSLIRGGEQFF
clone_size: NA; v_call: TRBV7-2; cdr3_aa: CASSLDSGANVLTF
clone_size: NA; v_call: TRBV2; cdr3_aa: CASSLDRDRPDSYEQYF
clone_size: NA; v_call: TRBV3-1/TRBV3-2; cdr3_aa: CASSRWTGDRSNQPQHF
clone_size: NA; v_call: TRBV30; cdr3_aa: CAWSVPGGGFYNEQFF
clone_size: NA; v_call: TRBV24-1; cdr3_aa: CATSDGLGQGTDTQYF
clone_size: NA; v_call: TRBV7-3; cdr3_aa: CASSLGGANEQFF
clone_size: NA; v_call: TRBV24-1; cdr3_aa: CATRASGPNTGELFF
clone_size: NA; v_call: TRBV19; cdr3_aa: CASSTLGQAGYGYTF
clone_size: NA; v_call: TRBV18; cdr3_aa: CASSPSDRGPNTEAFF
clone_size: NA; v_call: TRBV7-8; cdr3_aa: CASSPPLGYTF
clone_size: NA; v_call: TRBV19; cdr3_aa: CASGQGTHGYTF
clone_size: NA; v_call: TRBV5-4; cdr3_aa: CASSVAGGARGELFF
clone_size: few; v_call: TRBV7-2; cdr3_aa: CASSLMTPRSGNTIYF
clone_size: NA; v_call: TRBV6-4; cdr3_aa: CASRDRDRFFNGYTF
clone_size: NA; v_call: TRBV7-2; cdr3_aa: CASSSRDRTGELFF
clone_size: once; v_call: TRBV5-4; cdr3_aa: CASSPRQGSSYEQYF
clone_size: NA; v_call: TRBV5-6; cdr3_aa: CASGTPGTASNEQFF
clone_size: NA; v_call: TRBV15; cdr3_aa: CATSRGGIGYGYTF
clone_size: NA; v_call: TRBV6-5; cdr3_aa: CASKESGGSNQPQHF
clone_size: NA; v_call: TRBV6-5; cdr3_aa: CASRARGGLFF
clone_size: NA; v_call: TRBV9; cdr3_aa: CASSVGGLAGTGDTGELFF
clone_size: NA; v_call: TRBV5-8; cdr3_aa: CASSGMGRYIQYF
clone_size: NA; v_call: TRBV5-1; cdr3_aa: CASSSGGYNEKLFF
clone_size: NA; v_call: TRBV14; cdr3_aa: CASSHTSIAKNIQYF
clone_size: NA; v_call: TRBV13; cdr3_aa: CASSPGTGGKNTEAFF
clone_size: few; v_call: TRBV7-9; cdr3_aa: CASSPRRLAGELFF
clone_size: NA; v_call: TRBV5-1; cdr3_aa: CASSSDSITDTQYF
clone_size: NA; v_call: TRBV6-5; cdr3_aa: CASRGQAYEQYF